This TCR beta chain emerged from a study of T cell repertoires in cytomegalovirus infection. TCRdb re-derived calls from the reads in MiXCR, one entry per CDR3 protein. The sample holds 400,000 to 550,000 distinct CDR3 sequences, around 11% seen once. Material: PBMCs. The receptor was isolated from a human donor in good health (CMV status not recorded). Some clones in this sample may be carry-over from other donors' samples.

The CDR3 loop is CASSPIRTGPYSGANVLTF. The CDR3 region has the DNA TGTGCCAGCAGCCCCATCCGGACCGGGCCCTACTCTGGGGCCAACGTCCTGACTTTC. The chain links TRBV14 to TRBJ2-6; unclear D gene. V was shortened by 4 bases and J by 0 bases, with 19 bases between the two germline ends. Germline V CDR1 and CDR2: SGHDN, FVKESK. The CDR3 totals 19 residues.